These 10 T cell receptor beta chains came from one sample sequenced in a study of metastatic and nonmetastatic thyroid tumors. Through MiXCR, TCRdb re-clonotyped the PCR reads. The table lists around 16,000 clones, under 30% of them singletons. All patients reached thyroid surgery having received no treatment beforehand. Sequenced input: blood. These receptor sequences come from a male donor with papillary thyroid cancer or a benign thyroid nodule (not recorded which). Some clones in this sample may be carry-over from other donors' samples.

This clone counts as medium-sized. The chain joins TRBV11-2 to TRBJ1-2; 11 nucleotides match TRBD1. V shed 5 bases and J 2 bases; nucleotides not matched to a gene: 1. CDR3 length equals 14 residues. Germline V gives CDR1 SGHAT, CDR2 FQNNGV. The DNA of the CDR3 is TGTGCCAGCAGCCGGACAGGGGGCAACTATGGCTACACCTTC. Protein: CASSRTGGNYGYTF.

This chain connects TRBV19 to TRBJ2-7, with D perhaps given as TRBD1 or TRBD2 (5 bases each). Germline V CDR1 and CDR2: LNHDA, SQIVND (reference sequence). This CDR3 has 13 residues. Trimming shortened V by 6 bases and J by 6 bases, and 15 bases separated the two germline ends. CDR3 sequence: CASSPGRHGEQYF. The DNA of the CDR3 is TGTGCCAGTAGCCCGGGACGCCACGGCGAGCAGTACTTC.

The rearrangement joins TRBV12-3 or TRBV12-4 to TRBJ1-1, with D hard to call. The length of the CDR3 is 13 residues. Deletions cut 7 bases from V and 0 bases from J, with 9 bases between. CDR3 in DNA: TGTGCCAGCACTGGGCAGTTGAACACTGAAGCTTTCTTT. Its translation is CASTGQLNTEAFF.

The chain recombines TRBV12-3 or TRBV12-4 with TRBJ1-2; a possible D gene is TRBD1 (6 bases). The V end was cut by 1 base, the J end by 2 bases, with 11 bases between. The CDR3 totals 15 residues. In DNA form, the CDR3 reads TGTGCCAGCAGTTTAGACCTAGGGGGAAACTATGGCTACACCTTC. Its translation: CASSLDLGGNYGYTF.

This clone has only one observation. The V and J genes are TRBV5-1 and TRBJ2-2; TRBD1 matches at 9 bases. The germline gives CDR1 SGHRS, CDR2 YFSETQ. The CDR3 is made up of 15 amino acids. The V and J ends lost 0 bases and 3 bases, in that order; junction bases with no gene match: 0. The CDR3 bases are TGCGCCAGCAGCTTGGGGACAGGGGACACCGGGGAGCTGTTTTTT. The encoded protein is CASSLGTGDTGELFF.

Concerning this clone: One base away lies a much larger clone, so this may be a sequencing read error. Other DNA sequences in the sample encode the same CDR3. The genes are TRBV3-1 and TRBJ1-1; possibly TRBD1 for D (6 bases). In germline, CDR1 is LGHDT, CDR2 YNNKEL (reference sequence). The CDR3 has 13 amino acids. Between the trimmed V and J ends, which lost 1 base and 9 bases, there was a span of 12 bases. DNA for the CDR3: TGTGCCAGCAGCCAAGGACAGGCTGGAAAAGCTTTCTTT. Amino acids: CASSQGQAGKAFF.

The chain uses TRBV20-1 and TRBJ2-3, with D possibly being TRBD1 (5 bases). The germline V and J ends were trimmed by 8 bases and 2 bases, with 17 bases remaining between them. The CDR3 is 14 amino acids. The germline gives CDR1 DFQATT, CDR2 SNEGSKA (reference sequence). CDR3 DNA sequence: TGCAGTTTTCAAAAGGGGATCTACACAGATACGCAGTATTTT. Translating it yields CSFQKGIYTDTQYF.

This clone was observed many times. The rearrangement links TRBV7-9 to TRBJ2-1, with 8 bases that match TRBD2. Germline V lookup: CDR1 SEHNR, CDR2 FQNEAQ (reference sequence). The CDR3 spans 16 residues. V shed 5 bases and J 0 bases; nucleotides not matched to a gene: 6. In DNA, the CDR3 is TGTGCCAGCAGCCAATTGGCGGGAGGCTCCTACAATGAGCAGTTCTTC. It is translated as CASSQLAGGSYNEQFF. Filled out from reference TRBV7-9 and TRBJ2-1, the complete variable domain reads DTGVSQNPRHKITKRGQNVTFRCDPISEHNRLYWYRQTLGQGPEFLTYFQNEAQLEKSRLLSDRFSAERPKGSFSTLEIQRTEQGDSAMYLCASSQLAGGSYNEQFFGPGTRLTVL.

Worth noting for this clone: This likely comes from a read error, as the CDR3 has no conserved phenylalanine or tryptophan at its end. V is TRBV15 and J is TRBJ1-2; possibly TRBD1 for D (6 bases). Germline CDR1 and CDR2: LNHNV and YYDKDF (reference sequence). Trimming removed 3 bases from V and 7 bases from J, with 12 bases in between. This CDR3 has 13 amino acids. The CDR3: CATSSYRVSGYTL. CDR3 bases: TGTGCCACCAGCAGTTACAGGGTGTCTGGCTACACCCTC.

This clone appeared many times. V gene TRBV6-4 combines with J gene TRBJ2-5, with D perhaps matching TRBD2 (5 bases). CDR1 is MRHNA, CDR2 SNTAGT, per germline. The ends were cut back, 6 bases at V and 2 bases at J, with 10 bases in the middle. The CDR3 covers 13 residues. CDR3 residues: CASSRGGQETQYF. The CDR3 DNA follows: TGTGCCAGCAGCCGGGGTGGTCAAGAGACCCAGTACTTC.